This T cell receptor beta chain was sequenced during a study of vaccination and CD4 T cells after COVID-19. Study overall: A median of around 70 days (range 14 to 241) separated dose two from the taking of post-vaccine samples.

Sequenced with the Oncomine TCR Beta short-read assay was DNA taken from cultured CD4+ T cells. TCRdb re-called the PCR reads with MiXCR, one entry per CDR3 protein. The sample lists about 14,000 distinct CDR3 sequences, approximately 40% occurring once. Points from the study as a whole: No early post-infection timepoints were studied, and convalescent patients studied were relatively few. Median counts of SARS-CoV-2-reactive clonotypes increased from approximately 21 to 40; this difference was not significant.

Germline V gene sequence: CDR1 SEHNR, CDR2 FQNEAQ (reference sequence). V was cut by 5 bases and J by 7 bases, with 11 bases left in between. There are 12 residues in the CDR3. Treatment in this sample: roughly ten-day PBMC culture with coronavirus spike peptide pools or control peptides (ViraFEST assay). This clonotype was counted a single time. Its antigen is undetermined. This clonotype originated in a human donor who had recovered from COVID-19. Material for sequencing was CD4+ T cells from blood, cultured in vitro. The rearrangement joins TRBV7-9 to TRBJ1-2; D unclear. The CDR3 sequence: CASSQESGGYTF. The CDR3 bases are TGTGCCAGCAGCCAGGAAAGTGGTGGCTACACCTTC.